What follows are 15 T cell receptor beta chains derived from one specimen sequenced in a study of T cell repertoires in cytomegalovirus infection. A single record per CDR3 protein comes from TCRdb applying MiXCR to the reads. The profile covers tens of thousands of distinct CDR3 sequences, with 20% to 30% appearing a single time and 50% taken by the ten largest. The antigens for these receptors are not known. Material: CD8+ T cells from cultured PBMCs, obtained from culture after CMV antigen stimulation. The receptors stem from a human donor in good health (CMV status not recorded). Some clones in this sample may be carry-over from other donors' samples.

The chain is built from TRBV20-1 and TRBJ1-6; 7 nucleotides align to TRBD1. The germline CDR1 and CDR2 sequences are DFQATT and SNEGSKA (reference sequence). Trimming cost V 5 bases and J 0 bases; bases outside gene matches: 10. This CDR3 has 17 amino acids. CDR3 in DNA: TGCAGTGCTTCCGAGGGGGCCGCAAGCTCCTATAATTCACCCCTCCACTTT. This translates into CSASEGAASSYNSPLHF.

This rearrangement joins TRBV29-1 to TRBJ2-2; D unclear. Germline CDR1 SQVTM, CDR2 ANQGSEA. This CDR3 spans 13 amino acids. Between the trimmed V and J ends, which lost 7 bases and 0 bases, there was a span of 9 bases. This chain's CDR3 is CSGKKPNTGELFF. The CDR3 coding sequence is TGCAGCGGGAAGAAGCCGAACACCGGGGAGCTGTTTTTT.

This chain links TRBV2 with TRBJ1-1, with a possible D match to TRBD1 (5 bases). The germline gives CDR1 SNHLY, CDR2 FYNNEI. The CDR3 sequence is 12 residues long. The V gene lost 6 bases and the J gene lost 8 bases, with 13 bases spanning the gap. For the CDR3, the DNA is TGTGCCAGCAGGCAAGGAGGGGTAGAAGCTTTCTTT. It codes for CASRQGGVEAFF.

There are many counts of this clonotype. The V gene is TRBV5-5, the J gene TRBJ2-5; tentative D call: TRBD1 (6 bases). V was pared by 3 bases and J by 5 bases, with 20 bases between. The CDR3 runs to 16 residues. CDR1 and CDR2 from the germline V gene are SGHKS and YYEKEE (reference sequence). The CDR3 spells CASSSTQDSQAETQYF. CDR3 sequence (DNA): TGTGCCAGCAGCTCCACTCAGGACAGCCAAGCGGAGACCCAGTACTTC.

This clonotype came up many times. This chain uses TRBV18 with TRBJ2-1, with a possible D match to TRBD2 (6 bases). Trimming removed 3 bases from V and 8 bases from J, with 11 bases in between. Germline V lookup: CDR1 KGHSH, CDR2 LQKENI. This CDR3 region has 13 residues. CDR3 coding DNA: TGTGCCAGCTCACCCGGCGGGACGGATGAGCAGTTCTTC. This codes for CASSPGGTDEQFF.

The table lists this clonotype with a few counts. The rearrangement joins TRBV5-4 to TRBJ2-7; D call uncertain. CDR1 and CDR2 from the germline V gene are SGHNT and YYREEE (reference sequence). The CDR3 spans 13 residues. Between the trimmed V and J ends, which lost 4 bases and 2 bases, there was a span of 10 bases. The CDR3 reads CASSLDPAYEQYF. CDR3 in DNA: TGTGCCAGCAGCCTGGACCCCGCCTACGAGCAGTACTTC.

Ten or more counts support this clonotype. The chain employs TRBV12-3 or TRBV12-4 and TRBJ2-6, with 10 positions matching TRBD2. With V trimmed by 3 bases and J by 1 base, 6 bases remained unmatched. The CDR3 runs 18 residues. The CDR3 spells CASSFGLAGASGANVLTF. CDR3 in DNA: TGTGCCAGCAGTTTCGGGCTAGCGGGAGCTTCTGGGGCCAACGTCCTGACTTTC.

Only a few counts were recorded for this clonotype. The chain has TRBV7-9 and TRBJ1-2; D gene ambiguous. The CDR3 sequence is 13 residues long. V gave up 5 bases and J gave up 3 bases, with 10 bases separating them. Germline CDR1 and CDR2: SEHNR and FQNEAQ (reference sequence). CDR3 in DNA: TGTGCCAGCAGCCCTAAGTCCGACTATGGCTACACCTTC. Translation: CASSPKSDYGYTF.

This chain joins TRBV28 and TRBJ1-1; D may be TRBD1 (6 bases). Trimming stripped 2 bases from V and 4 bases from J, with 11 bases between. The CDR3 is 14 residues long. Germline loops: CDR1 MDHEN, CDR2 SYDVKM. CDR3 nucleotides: TGTGCCAGCAGTTTACCAGGGGAGGGCACTGAAGCTTTCTTT. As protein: CASSLPGEGTEAFF.

The CDR3 region is CASAPEGQGGSPLHF. CDR3 sequence (DNA): TGTGCCAGCGCACCGGAGGGGCAAGGGGGTTCACCCCTCCACTTT. This chain uses TRBV9 with TRBJ1-6, with D maybe TRBD1 (6 bases). The CDR3 is 15 amino acids. Germline V gene lookup returns CDR1 SGDLS and CDR2 YYNGEE. V was clipped by 7 bases and J by 9 bases, with 20 bases between them. The complete variable domain, with remaining parts taken from reference TRBV9 and TRBJ1-6, reads DSGVTQTPKHLITATGQRVTLRCSPRSGDLSVYWYQQSLDQGLQFLIQYYNGEERAKGNILERFSAQQFPDLHSELNLSSLELGDSALYFCASAPEGQGGSPLHFGNGTRLTVT.

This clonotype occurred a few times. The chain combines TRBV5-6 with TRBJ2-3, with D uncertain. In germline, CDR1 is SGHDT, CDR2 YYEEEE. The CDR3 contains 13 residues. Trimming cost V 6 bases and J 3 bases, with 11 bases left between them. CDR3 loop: CASTPPLTDTQYF. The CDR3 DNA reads TGTGCCAGCACCCCACCTCTGACAGATACGCAGTATTTT.

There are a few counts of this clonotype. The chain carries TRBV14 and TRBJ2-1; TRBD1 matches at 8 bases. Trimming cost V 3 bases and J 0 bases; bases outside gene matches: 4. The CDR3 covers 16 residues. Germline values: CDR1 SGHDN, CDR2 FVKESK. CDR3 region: CASSQGQVLSYNEQFF. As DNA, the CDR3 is TGTGCCAGCAGCCAGGGACAGGTTCTCTCCTACAATGAGCAGTTCTTC.

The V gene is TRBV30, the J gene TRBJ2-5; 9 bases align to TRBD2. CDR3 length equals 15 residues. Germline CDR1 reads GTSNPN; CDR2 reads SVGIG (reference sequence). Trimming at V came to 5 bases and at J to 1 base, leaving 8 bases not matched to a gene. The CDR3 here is CAWSVLAGTQETQYF. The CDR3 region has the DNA TGTGCCTGGTCGGTTCTAGCGGGAACCCAAGAGACCCAGTACTTC.

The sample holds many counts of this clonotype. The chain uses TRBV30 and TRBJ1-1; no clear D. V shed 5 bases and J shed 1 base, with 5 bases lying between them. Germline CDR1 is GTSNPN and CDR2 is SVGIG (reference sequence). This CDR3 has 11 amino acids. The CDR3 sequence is CAWYRNTEAFF. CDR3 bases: TGTGCCTGGTACAGGAACACTGAAGCTTTCTTT.

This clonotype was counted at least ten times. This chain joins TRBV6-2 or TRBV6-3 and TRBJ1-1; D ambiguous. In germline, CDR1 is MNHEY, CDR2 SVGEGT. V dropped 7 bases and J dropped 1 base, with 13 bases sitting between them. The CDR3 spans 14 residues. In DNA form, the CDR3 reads TGTGCCAGCACCTCACGGACGGCGAACACTGAAGCTTTCTTT. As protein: CASTSRTANTEAFF.